Listed below are T cell receptor beta chains from one sample, sequenced in a study of OX40 agonist ivuxolimab in advanced cancers. The method was immunoSEQ multiplex PCR; TCRdb's version includes in-frame clones alone and lacks a portion of them. The sample shows 76,000 or so clones, 85% to 90% of them seen only once. The sequencing used CD4+ or CD8+ T cells sorted from blood, collected in a trial of the OX40 agonist ivuxolimab. The origin of the receptors is an adult with an advanced solid tumor such as melanoma, head and neck, liver or kidney cancer. CDR3s include the opening cysteine and the closing phenylalanine or tryptophan. A D gene is named only where the DNA matches it firmly. Expanded clones get a size class; other rows say once, few or many, or leave the size out.

CDR3nt,CDR3aa,d_gene,j_gene,v_gene,abundance
TGTGCCAGCAGCTTAGATCCGGGCGAGGAGACCCAGTACTTC,CASSLDPGEETQYF,NA,TRBJ2-5,TRBV7-9,NA
TGTGCTAGTGGTTTGGTACAGGGCCTCTCCTACAATGAGCAGTTCTTC,CASGLVQGLSYNEQFF,NA,TRBJ2-1,TRBV12-5,NA
TGTGCCAGCTCACCGCCAACAGGGGAGCAGTACTTC,CASSPPTGEQYF,NA,TRBJ2-7,TRBV18,NA
TGCGCCAGCAGCCAAAGGAGCACCACGAACCTTATGAACACTGAAGCTTTCTTT,CASSQRSTTNLMNTEAFF,NA,TRBJ1-1,TRBV4-1,once
TGTGCCAGCAGTCCAGTAGGAAACACCATATATTTT,CASSPVGNTIYF,NA,TRBJ1-3,TRBV6-6,NA
TGCGCCAGCAGCTTTTCGGGACAGGGGGAGAATGAGCAGTTCTTC,CASSFSGQGENEQFF,TRBD1,TRBJ2-1,TRBV5-1,NA
TGCAGTGCTAGAGGCCAGCACGAGCAGTACTTC,CSARGQHEQYF,NA,TRBJ2-7,TRBV20-1,NA
TGTGCCAGCAGCTTATACGGGACACCGAACACCGGGGAGCTGTTTTTT,CASSLYGTPNTGELFF,NA,TRBJ2-2,TRBV7-9,NA
TGTGCCATCAGTGATACGGCGGCGAACACTGAAGCTTTCTTT,CAISDTAANTEAFF,NA,TRBJ1-1,TRBV10-3,NA
TGTGCCAGCAGTGTAGCCGCCTACGAGCAGTACTTC,CASSVAAYEQYF,NA,TRBJ2-7,TRBV2,NA
TGTGCCAGCAGCGAGAGACTAGCGGGACCAACAGATACGCAGTATTTT,CASSERLAGPTDTQYF,TRBD2,TRBJ2-3,TRBV7-3,NA
TGCAGCGTTCGGGGGGGTCCCTACGAGCAGTACTTC,CSVRGGPYEQYF,TRBD2,TRBJ2-7,TRBV29-1,NA
TGTGCCAGCAGTTGGGGGCAGAGCAATCAGCCCCAGCATTTT,CASSWGQSNQPQHF,NA,TRBJ1-5,TRBV28,NA
TGTGCCAGCAGCGCAGGCTTTGGGGGAAACACTGAAGCTTTCTTT,CASSAGFGGNTEAFF,NA,TRBJ1-1,TRBV9,NA
TGTGCCAGCAGTGAAGCGGATAGCGGGAGTTCCTACGAGCAGTACTTC,CASSEADSGSSYEQYF,TRBD2,TRBJ2-7,TRBV2,once
TGCGCCAGCAGCTTGGGGTCTTTCCCCATATATTTT,CASSLGSFPIYF,NA,TRBJ1-3,TRBV5-1,once
TGCGCCAGCTCAGCGGGAGTTTACGAGCAGTACTTC,CASSAGVYEQYF,TRBD2,TRBJ2-7,TRBV10-2,NA
TGTGCCAGCAGCGTTAAGTGGGAGTCCTACAATGAGCAGTTCTTC,CASSVKWESYNEQFF,NA,TRBJ2-1,TRBV9,few
TGTGCCAGCAGCTTAATGATTGGGATGATTAATACGCAGTATTTT,CASSLMIGMINTQYF,NA,TRBJ2-3,TRBV7-3,NA
TGCGCCAGCAGCGCAGAGGGGACTAGCGGAAACTACGAGCAGTACTTC,CASSAEGTSGNYEQYF,TRBD2,TRBJ2-7,TRBV5-1,NA
TGTGCCAGAAGCCGAGACAGGTCTTGGGATCAGCCCCAGCATTTT,CARSRDRSWDQPQHF,NA,TRBJ1-5,TRBV5-3,NA
TGTGCCAGCTCACCTAGACTAGCGGGAGCCTACGAGCAGTACTTC,CASSPRLAGAYEQYF,TRBD2,TRBJ2-7,TRBV18,NA
TGTGCCAGCAGCCGTAGGTTGATACCCTACGAGCAGTACTTC,CASSRRLIPYEQYF,NA,TRBJ2-7,TRBV7-9,NA
TGCGCCAGCAGCTTGGTGGGACAGGGGGCGGAGGACTATGGCTACACCTTC,CASSLVGQGAEDYGYTF,TRBD1,TRBJ1-2,TRBV5-1,NA
TGTGCCAGCCGCAAAAGGGCGGAAGAGACCCAGTACTTC,CASRKRAEETQYF,NA,TRBJ2-5,TRBV28,NA
TGCGCCAGCAGTGAGTCTAGGACAGGGCCGACCGGGGAGCTGTTTTTT,CASSESRTGPTGELFF,TRBD1,TRBJ2-2,TRBV10-1,NA
TGCGCCAGCAGCCAACCAATCAGCCCAACAGGGGACTATGGCTACACCTTC,CASSQPISPTGDYGYTF,TRBD1,TRBJ1-2,TRBV4-1,NA
TGTGCCACCTATCCCAGACAGGTTAGCAATCAGCCCCAGCATTTT,CATYPRQVSNQPQHF,NA,TRBJ1-5,TRBV6-1,NA
TGTGCCAGCAGTCCGCGAGCGGGCGGGGAGCTGTTTTTT,CASSPRAGGELFF,NA,TRBJ2-2,TRBV27,NA